A single sample is the source of the 22 T cell receptor beta chains below, sequenced in a study of immune evolution from preneoplasia to lung adenocarcinoma. The repertoire was sequenced with immunoSEQ multiplex PCR; TCRdb's copy has only in-frame clones and lacks some. The sample holds some 11,000 clones; more than 65% are singletons and the top ten take around 1.7%. The sequenced sample consisted of FFPE minimally invasive lung adenocarcinoma tissue. The source of these receptors is a person aged 65 to 79 with lung adenocarcinoma.

This chain uses TRBV6-6 with TRBJ2-7, with D perhaps TRBD1 or TRBD2 (5 bases each). The CDR3 covers 14 residues. CDR1 and CDR2 from the germline V gene are MNHNY and SVGAGI (reference sequence). Trimming took 8 bases from V and 2 from J, leaving 16 bases between them. CDR3 protein: CASEPSGPAYEQYF. The DNA for the CDR3 is TGTGCCAGCGAGCCCTCGGGACCGGCCTACGAGCAGTACTTC.

This clone was detected a few times. J is TRBJ1-6 and V is TRBV9, with 7 bases lining up with TRBD1. The CDR3 is made up of 18 amino acids. V lost 0 bases to trimming and J lost 1 base; unmatched junction nucleotides: 7. Germline V gene lookup returns CDR1 SGDLS and CDR2 YYNGEE. The CDR3 sequence is CASSVERDSASYNSPLHF. CDR3 in DNA: TGTGCCAGCAGCGTAGAGAGGGACAGCGCATCCTATAATTCACCCCTCCACTTT.

This chain links TRBV11-2 with TRBJ1-1; D possibly corresponds to TRBD1 (5 bases). The germline gives CDR1 SGHAT, CDR2 FQNNGV. The CDR3 runs to 12 residues. V was trimmed by 8 bases and J by 1 base, leaving 8 bases between them. CDR3 sequence reads: CASGGWNTEAFF. The CDR3 nucleotides read TGTGCCAGCGGGGGGTGGAACACTGAAGCTTTCTTT.

V usage is TRBV6-1 and J usage is TRBJ1-2; no definite D call. Looked up from germline, CDR1 is MNHNS and CDR2 is SASEGT. Between the trimmed V and J ends, which lost 7 bases and 4 bases, there was a span of 13 bases. This CDR3 spans 13 amino acids. The CDR3 DNA follows: TGTGCCAGCATTGGGGTTTCGGCCTATGGCTACACCTTC. Encoded protein: CASIGVSAYGYTF.

This clone has just a few counts. This sequence joins TRBV4-1 and TRBJ2-5, with D perhaps matching TRBD1 or TRBD2 (5 bases each). Per germline, CDR1 MGHRA and CDR2 YSYEKL. The CDR3 sequence is 14 residues long. V lost 5 bases, J lost 1 base, and 11 bases lay in between. The CDR3 sequence: CASSSSGTQETQYF. The CDR3 nucleotides are TGCGCCAGCAGCTCATCCGGGACCCAAGAGACCCAGTACTTC.

For the CDR3, the DNA is TGCAGTGCTAGAGAAGGGAGTGAAGCTTTCTTT. Protein: CSAREGSEAFF. The chain carries TRBV20-1 and TRBJ1-1; D is unclear. The CDR3 totals 11 residues. Germline V gene lookup returns CDR1 DFQATT and CDR2 SNEGSKA (reference sequence). Deletions cut 0 bases from V and 7 bases from J, with 6 bases between.

The genes are TRBV19 and TRBJ2-2; no firm D call. The ends were cut back, 2 bases at V and 6 bases at J, with 16 bases in the middle. Germline assignment: CDR1 LNHDA and CDR2 SQIVND (reference sequence). This CDR3 region has 16 residues. Here the CDR3 reads CASSIRAGMLAGELFF. The CDR3 bases are TGTGCCAGTAGTATAAGGGCAGGAATGCTGGCCGGGGAGCTGTTTTTT.

The V call is TRBV7-6, the J call TRBJ2-6; D uncertain. V gave up 4 bases and J gave up 1 base, with 8 bases separating them. Germline values: CDR1 SGHVS, CDR2 FNYEAQ. This CDR3 spans 15 amino acids. As DNA, the CDR3 is TGTGCCAGCAGCTCGATTTTTTCTGGGGCCAACGTCCTGACTTTC. This encodes CASSSIFSGANVLTF. The full variable domain, rest sourced from reference TRBV7-6 and TRBJ2-6, is GAGVSQSPRYKVTKRGQDVALRCDPISGHVSLYWYRQALGQGPEFLTYFNYEAQQDKSGLPNDRFSAERPEGSISTLTIQRTEQRDSAMYRCASSSIFSGANVLTFGAGSRLTVL.

The V and J genes are TRBV10-3 and TRBJ2-1; D remains unclear. The germline gives CDR1 ENHRY, CDR2 SYGVKD. The CDR3 is 12 residues long. V was pared by 10 bases and J by 5 bases, with 12 bases between. The CDR3 coding sequence is TGTGCCACCGGCTCCCTCGACAATGAGCAGTTCTTC. Translation gives CATGSLDNEQFF.

This clone was detected once. This sequence joins TRBV29-1 and TRBJ2-7; D is undetermined. The ends were cut back, 4 bases at V and 2 bases at J, with 6 bases in the middle. Germline loops: CDR1 SQVTM, CDR2 ANQGSEA. The CDR3 spans 11 residues. CDR3 protein: CSVVIPYEQYF. CDR3 DNA sequence: TGCAGCGTTGTAATCCCCTACGAGCAGTACTTC.

This clone was observed a few times. The chain links TRBV6-5 to TRBJ2-7, with 8 bases lining up with TRBD1. The CDR3 spans 14 residues. Looked up from germline, CDR1 is MNHEY and CDR2 is SVGAGI. Trimming removed 6 bases from V and 3 bases from J; junction bases left unmatched: 7. CDR3 sequence: CASSQRQGFYEQYF. CDR3 bases: TGTGCCAGCAGCCAGAGACAGGGGTTCTACGAGCAGTACTTC.

The gene calls are TRBV30 and TRBJ1-5, with D perhaps TRBD1 (5 bases). V shed 3 bases and J shed 2 bases, with 8 bases lying between them. Germline CDR1 reads GTSNPN; CDR2 reads SVGIG (reference sequence). The length of the CDR3 is 13 residues. The CDR3 DNA sequence: TGTGCCTGGAGGCGGGGCGGCAATCAGCCCCAGCATTTT. Its protein is CAWRRGGNQPQHF.

The genes are TRBV9 and TRBJ2-3; D may be TRBD2 (5 bases). Deletions cut 4 bases from V and 0 bases from J, with 9 bases between. Germline loops: CDR1 SGDLS, CDR2 YYNGEE. The CDR3 runs to 14 residues. The CDR3 DNA reads TGTGCCAGCAGCTTTGGACTCAGCACAGATACGCAGTATTTT. This sequence encodes CASSFGLSTDTQYF.

This clone appeared a single time. The rearrangement links TRBV29-1 to TRBJ1-2; D not certain. The V end lost 4 bases, the J end lost 5 bases, and 8 bases lay between the germline ends. The CDR3 is 11 amino acids. Germline-derived CDR1 and CDR2 are SQVTM and ANQGSEA. CDR3 in amino acids: CSVVPQYGYTF. CDR3 bases: TGCAGCGTTGTCCCCCAATATGGCTACACCTTC.

This chain uses TRBV30 with TRBJ2-7; 8 nucleotides line up with TRBD2. The ends lost 8 bases at V and 7 bases at J; junction bases unmatched: 10. The CDR3 totals 12 residues. Germline CDR1 is GTSNPN and CDR2 is SVGIG (reference sequence). The CDR3 protein is CAREGPGEEQYF. In nucleotides, the CDR3 is TGTGCCCGGGAGGGCCCCGGCGAAGAGCAGTACTTC.

The chain carries TRBV10-3 and TRBJ2-1; a weak D match, TRBD2 (6 bases). The V gene lost 11 bases and the J gene lost 2 bases, with 13 bases spanning the gap. The CDR3 covers 13 residues. CDR1 ENHRY and CDR2 SYGVKD come from the germline V gene. CDR3 protein: CASDSGAYNEQFF. CDR3 sequence (DNA): TGTGCCTCGGATAGCGGAGCCTACAATGAGCAGTTCTTC.

The genes are TRBV7-6 and TRBJ2-7, with 9 bases fitting TRBD2. J was trimmed by 6 bases and V by 5 bases; bases with no gene match: 8. CDR3 size: 14 residues. Germline values: CDR1 SGHVS, CDR2 FNYEAQ. CDR3 bases: TGTGCCAGCAGCATGACTAGCGGAATCGGCGAGCAGTACTTC. Its translation: CASSMTSGIGEQYF.

The chain uses TRBV19 and TRBJ2-2; no clear D. The CDR3 has 14 residues. Germline-derived CDR1 and CDR2 are LNHDA and SQIVND (reference sequence). The ends were cut back, 0 bases at V and 5 bases at J, with 7 bases in the middle. The CDR3 protein is CASSIEWGTGELFF. CDR3 nucleotides: TGTGCCAGTAGTATAGAGTGGGGTACCGGGGAGCTGTTTTTT.

This clone was recorded a few times. The chain is built from TRBV9 and TRBJ2-1; 12 bases are shared with TRBD2. There are 16 residues in the CDR3. Germline lookup yields CDR1 SGDLS and CDR2 YYNGEE. Trimming took 4 bases from V and 9 from J; bases not matched to a gene: 11. The CDR3 sequence is CASSPRGLAGSGEQFF. CDR3 DNA: TGTGCCAGCAGCCCTCGCGGACTAGCGGGGTCGGGTGAGCAGTTCTTC. Filled out from reference TRBV9 and TRBJ2-1, the complete variable domain reads DSGVTQTPKHLITATGQRVTLRCSPRSGDLSVYWYQQSLDQGLQFLIQYYNGEERAKGNILERFSAQQFPDLHSELNLSSLELGDSALYFCASSPRGLAGSGEQFFGPGTRLTVL.

The J gene is TRBJ2-7, the V gene TRBV6-5; TRBD1 might be the D (5 bases). CDR3 length equals 15 residues. Germline V CDR1 and CDR2: MNHEY, SVGAGI. Between the trimmed V and J ends, which lost 3 bases and 3 bases, there was a span of 15 bases. CDR3 nucleotides: TGTGCCAGCAGTTATGGGGCCGCAGCAAACTACGAGCAGTACTTC. Its translation: CASSYGAAANYEQYF.

The chain recombines TRBV2 with TRBJ1-6; D unclear. There are 13 residues in the CDR3. Between the trimmed V and J ends, which lost 6 bases and 6 bases, there was a span of 9 bases. Germline V gives CDR1 SNHLY, CDR2 FYNNEI. CDR3 sequence reads: CASRSPVNSPLHF. In DNA, the CDR3 is TGTGCCAGCAGGAGCCCGGTTAATTCACCCCTCCACTTT.

This chain connects TRBV11-2 to TRBJ2-7; D is ambiguous. V lost 5 bases to trimming and J lost 6 bases, with 8 bases between them. The germline gives CDR1 SGHAT, CDR2 FQNNGV. The CDR3 has 11 residues. CDR3 residues: CASSLGSEQYF. The CDR3 DNA sequence: TGTGCCAGCAGCCTTGGGTCCGAGCAGTACTTC.